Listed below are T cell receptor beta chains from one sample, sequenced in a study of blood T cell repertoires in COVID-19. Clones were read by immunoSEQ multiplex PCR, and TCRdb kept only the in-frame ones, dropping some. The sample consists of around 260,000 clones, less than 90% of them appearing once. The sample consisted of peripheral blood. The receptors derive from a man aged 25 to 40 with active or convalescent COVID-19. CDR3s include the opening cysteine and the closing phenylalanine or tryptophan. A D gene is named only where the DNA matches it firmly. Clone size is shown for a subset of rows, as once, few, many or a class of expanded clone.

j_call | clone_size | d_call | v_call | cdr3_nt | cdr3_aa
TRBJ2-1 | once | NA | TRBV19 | TGTGCCAGTTCAACAGCAAACTACAATGAGCAGTTCTTC | CASSTANYNEQFF
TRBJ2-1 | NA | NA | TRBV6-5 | TGTGCCAGCAGTTACGGGGGGAAGGGTGAGCAGTTCTTC | CASSYGGKGEQFF
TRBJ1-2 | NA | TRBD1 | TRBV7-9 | TGTGCCAGCAGCTGGGGTGAGACAGGGGGAAATGGCTACACCTTC | CASSWGETGGNGYTF
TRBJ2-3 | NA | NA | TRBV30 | TGTGCCTGGAGTGGATTGACTGCAAGCACAGATACGCAGTATTTT | CAWSGLTASTDTQYF
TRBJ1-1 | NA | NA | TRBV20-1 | TGCAGTGCTAGATCAGGTTCGTCCGCTTTCTTT | CSARSGSSAFF
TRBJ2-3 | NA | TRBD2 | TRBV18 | TGTGCCAGCTCACCAAAAATAGCGGGGGGACCAACAGATACGCAGTATTTT | CASSPKIAGGPTDTQYF
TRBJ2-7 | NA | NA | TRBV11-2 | TGTGCCAGCAGCTTAGACGGGGGGCCCTACGAGCAGTACTTC | CASSLDGGPYEQYF
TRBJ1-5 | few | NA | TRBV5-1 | TGCGCCAGCAGCTTGGATGGAGATAGCAATCAGCCCCAGCATTTT | CASSLDGDSNQPQHF
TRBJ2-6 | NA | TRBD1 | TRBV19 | TGTGCCAGTAGTCGAAAGGGACAGGGTACTGGGGCCAACGTCCTGACTTTC | CASSRKGQGTGANVLTF
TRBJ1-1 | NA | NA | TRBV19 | TGTGCCACCTGGGGGGGCACGAACACTGAAGCTTTCTTT | CATWGGTNTEAFF
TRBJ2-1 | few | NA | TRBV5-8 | TGTGCCAGCAGATTAGGACAGACCGCCCCCTCCTACAATGAGCAGTTCTTC | CASRLGQTAPSYNEQFF
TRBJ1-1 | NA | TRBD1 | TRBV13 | TGTGCCAGCAGCTCCCGACAGGGGGCGTCGAACACTGAAGCTTTCTTT | CASSSRQGASNTEAFF
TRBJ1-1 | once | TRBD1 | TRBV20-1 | TGCAGTGCTGAACAGGGGTCAGCTTTCTTT | CSAEQGSAFF
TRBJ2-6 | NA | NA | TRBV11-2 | TGTGCCAGCAGCTTAATACGGAGCTCTGGGGCCAACGTCCTGACTTTC | CASSLIRSSGANVLTF
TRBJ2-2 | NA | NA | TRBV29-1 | TGCAGCGTTCTACGTAACACCGGGGAGCTGTTTTTT | CSVLRNTGELFF
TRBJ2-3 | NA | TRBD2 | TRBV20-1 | TGCAGTGCTAGTGGGCTAGCGGGGGGGATAGATACGCAGTATTTT | CSASGLAGGIDTQYF
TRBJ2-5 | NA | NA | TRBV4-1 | TGCGCCAGCAGCCAAGGGGTGTGGGGGGTGGAGACCCAGTACTTC | CASSQGVWGVETQYF
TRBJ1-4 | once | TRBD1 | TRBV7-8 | TGTGCCAGCAGCTTAGTGACAGGGGGAGGTGAAAAACTGTTTTTT | CASSLVTGGGEKLFF
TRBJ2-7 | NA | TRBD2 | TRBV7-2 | TGTGCCAGCAGCTTAGCCTCTAGCGGGGGAACCTACGAGCAGTACTTC | CASSLASSGGTYEQYF
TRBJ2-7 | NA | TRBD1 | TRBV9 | TGTGCCAGCAGCGGGACAGGGGACCCCTACGAGCAGTACTTC | CASSGTGDPYEQYF
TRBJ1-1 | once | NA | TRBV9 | TGTGCCCCGGTCCAGGGGACCTACACTGAAGCTTTCTTT | CAPVQGTYTEAFF
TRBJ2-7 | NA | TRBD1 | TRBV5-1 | TGCGCCAGCAGCCCGGACAGGGTCGAGCAGTACTTC | CASSPDRVEQYF
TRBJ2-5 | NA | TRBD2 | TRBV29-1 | TGCAGCGTCGGACTAGCGGGGGCCTACCAAGAGACCCAGTACTTC | CSVGLAGAYQETQYF
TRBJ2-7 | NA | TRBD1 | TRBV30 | TGTGCCTGGAGCATACATGGGACAGGGGTCCACGAGCAGTACTTC | CAWSIHGTGVHEQYF
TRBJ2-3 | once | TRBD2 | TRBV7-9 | TGTGCCAGCAGCCCCGGGACTAGCGGGGGGACAGATACGCAGTATTTT | CASSPGTSGGTDTQYF
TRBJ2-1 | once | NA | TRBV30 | TGTGCCTGGAATCCAGGGGTAAATGAGCAGTTCTTC | CAWNPGVNEQFF
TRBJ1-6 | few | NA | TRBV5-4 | TGTGCCAGCAGCTTCTCTACGAGCAATTCACCCCTCCACTTT | CASSFSTSNSPLHF
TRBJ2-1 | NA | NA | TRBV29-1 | TGCAGCGTTGAGGGCGGGGGCAGCTCCTACAATGAGCAGTTCTTC | CSVEGGGSSYNEQFF
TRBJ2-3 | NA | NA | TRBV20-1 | TGCAGTGCTAAGGCGGGGCATACGCAGTATTTT | CSAKAGHTQYF
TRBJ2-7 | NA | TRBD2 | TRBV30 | TGTGCCTGGAGGGTGAGCGGGGGGGCCCTCCACGAGCAGTACTTC | CAWRVSGGALHEQYF